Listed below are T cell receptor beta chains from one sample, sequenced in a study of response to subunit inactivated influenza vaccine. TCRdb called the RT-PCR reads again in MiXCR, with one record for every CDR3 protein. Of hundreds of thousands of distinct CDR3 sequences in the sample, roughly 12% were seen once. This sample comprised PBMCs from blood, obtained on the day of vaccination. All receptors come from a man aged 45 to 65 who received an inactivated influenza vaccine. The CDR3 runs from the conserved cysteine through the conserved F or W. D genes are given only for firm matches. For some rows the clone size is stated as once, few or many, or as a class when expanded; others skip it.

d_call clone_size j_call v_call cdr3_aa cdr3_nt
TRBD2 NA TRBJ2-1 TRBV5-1 CASSKTSGSPNEQFF TGCGCCAGCAGCAAGACTAGCGGGAGTCCCAATGAGCAGTTCTTC
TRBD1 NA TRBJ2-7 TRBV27 CASSSIGQGSEQYF TGTGCCAGCAGTTCCATCGGACAGGGGAGCGAGCAGTACTTC
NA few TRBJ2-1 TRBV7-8 CASSFHRVGSYNEQFF TGTGCCAGCAGCTTCCACAGGGTGGGCTCCTACAATGAGCAGTTCTTC
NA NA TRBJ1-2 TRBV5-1 CASSLITDYGYTF TGCGCCAGCAGCTTAATAACGGACTATGGCTACACCTTC
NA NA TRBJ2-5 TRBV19 CASSPTSKETQYF TGTGCCAGTAGTCCCACTAGCAAAGAGACCCAGTACTTC
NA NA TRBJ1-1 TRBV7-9 CASSSGLEEAFF TGTGCCAGCAGCTCGGGTCTAGAGGAAGCTTTCTTT
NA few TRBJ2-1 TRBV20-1 CSASPAVSSYNEQFF TGCAGTGCTAGCCCGGCAGTAAGCTCCTACAATGAGCAGTTCTTC
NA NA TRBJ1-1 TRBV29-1 CSVASGPQAFF TGCAGCGTTGCCTCGGGCCCACAAGCTTTCTTT
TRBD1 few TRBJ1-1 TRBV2 CACSLGTAIARDVAEAFF TGTGCCTGCAGTTTAGGGACAGCAATTGCCCGGGATGTGGCTGAAGCTTTCTTT
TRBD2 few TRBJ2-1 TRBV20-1 CSANGGAGMANEQFF TGCAGTGCTAACGGGGGGGCGGGAATGGCTAATGAGCAGTTCTTC
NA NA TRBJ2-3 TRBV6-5 CASSFRRGSTDTQYF TGTGCCAGCAGTTTTCGTCGGGGAAGCACAGATACGCAGTATTTT
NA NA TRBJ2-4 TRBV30 CAWSDRANIQYF TGTGCCTGGAGTGACAGGGCCAACATTCAGTACTTC
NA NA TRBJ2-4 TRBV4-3 CASSQETAGRAKNIQYF TGCGCCAGCAGCCAAGAAACTGCAGGGAGAGCCAAAAACATTCAGTACTTC
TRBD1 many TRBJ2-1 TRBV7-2 CASSRKTGAYNEQFF TGTGCCAGCAGCCGCAAGACAGGGGCCTACAATGAGCAGTTCTTC
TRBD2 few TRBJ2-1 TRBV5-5 CASSSVAGGTRDEQFF TGTGCCAGCAGTTCTGTAGCGGGGGGGACCCGTGATGAGCAGTTCTTC
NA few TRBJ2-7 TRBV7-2 CASSYGLHNGEQYF TGTGCCAGCAGCTATGGACTCCACAACGGGGAGCAGTACTTC
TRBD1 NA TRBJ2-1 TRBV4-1 CASKSTGGLSYNEQFF TGCGCCAGCAAATCCACAGGGGGCCTCTCCTACAATGAGCAGTTCTTC
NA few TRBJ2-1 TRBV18 CASSPTLPGNNEQFF TGTGCCAGCTCACCAACTCTACCGGGGAACAATGAGCAGTTCTTC
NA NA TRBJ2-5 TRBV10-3 CAISPDIQETQYF TGTGCCATCAGTCCGGACATCCAAGAGACCCAGTACTTC
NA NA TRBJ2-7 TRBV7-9 CASSYSKTASYEQYF TGTGCCAGCAGCTACAGCAAAACGGCCTCCTACGAGCAGTACTTC
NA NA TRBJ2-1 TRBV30 CAWNLVFGNEQFF TGTGCCTGGAATCTCGTTTTTGGGAATGAGCAGTTCTTC
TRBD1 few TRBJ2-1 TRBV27 CASTGDRGTYNEQFF TGTGCCAGCACCGGGGACAGGGGGACCTACAATGAGCAGTTCTTC